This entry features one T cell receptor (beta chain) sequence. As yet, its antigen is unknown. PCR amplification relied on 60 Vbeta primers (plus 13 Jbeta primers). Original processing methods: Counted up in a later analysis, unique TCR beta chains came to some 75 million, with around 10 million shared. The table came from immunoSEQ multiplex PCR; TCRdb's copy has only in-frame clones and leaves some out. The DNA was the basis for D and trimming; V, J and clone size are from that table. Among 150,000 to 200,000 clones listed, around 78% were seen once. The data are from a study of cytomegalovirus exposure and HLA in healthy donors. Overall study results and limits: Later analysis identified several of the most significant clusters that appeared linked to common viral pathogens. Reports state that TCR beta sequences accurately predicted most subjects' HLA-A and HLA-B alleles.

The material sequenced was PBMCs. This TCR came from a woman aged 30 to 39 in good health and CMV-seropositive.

CDR3 sequence reads: CAVQTGGNQPQHF. The CDR3 coding sequence is TGTGCCGTACAGACAGGGGGCAATCAGCCCCAGCATTTT. The rearrangement joins TRBV2 to TRBJ1-5; TRBD1 matches 8 bases. The CDR3 spans 13 residues. Germline V CDR1 and CDR2: SNHLY, FYNNEI. V lost 11 bases and J lost 2; bases outside the gene matches: 5. The full variable domain, completed using reference TRBV2 and TRBJ1-5, is EPEVTQTPSHQVTQMGQEVILRCVPISNHLYFYWYRQILGQKVEFLVSFYNNEISEKSEIFDDQFSVERPDGSNFTLKIRSTKLEDSAMYFCAVQTGGNQPQHFGDGTRLSIL.